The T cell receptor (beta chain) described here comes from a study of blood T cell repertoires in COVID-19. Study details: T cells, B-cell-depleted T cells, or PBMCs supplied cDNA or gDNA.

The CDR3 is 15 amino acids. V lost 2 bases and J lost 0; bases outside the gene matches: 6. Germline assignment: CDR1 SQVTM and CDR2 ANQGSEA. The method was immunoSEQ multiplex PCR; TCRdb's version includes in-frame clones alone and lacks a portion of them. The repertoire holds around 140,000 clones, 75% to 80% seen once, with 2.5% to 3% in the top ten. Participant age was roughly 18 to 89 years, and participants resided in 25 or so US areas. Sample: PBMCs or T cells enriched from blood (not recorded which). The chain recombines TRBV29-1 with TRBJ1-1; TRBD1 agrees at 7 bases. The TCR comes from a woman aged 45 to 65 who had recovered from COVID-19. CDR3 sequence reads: CSVERQGGMNTEAFF. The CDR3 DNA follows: TGCAGCGTTGAAAGACAGGGCGGTATGAACACTGAAGCTTTCTTT.